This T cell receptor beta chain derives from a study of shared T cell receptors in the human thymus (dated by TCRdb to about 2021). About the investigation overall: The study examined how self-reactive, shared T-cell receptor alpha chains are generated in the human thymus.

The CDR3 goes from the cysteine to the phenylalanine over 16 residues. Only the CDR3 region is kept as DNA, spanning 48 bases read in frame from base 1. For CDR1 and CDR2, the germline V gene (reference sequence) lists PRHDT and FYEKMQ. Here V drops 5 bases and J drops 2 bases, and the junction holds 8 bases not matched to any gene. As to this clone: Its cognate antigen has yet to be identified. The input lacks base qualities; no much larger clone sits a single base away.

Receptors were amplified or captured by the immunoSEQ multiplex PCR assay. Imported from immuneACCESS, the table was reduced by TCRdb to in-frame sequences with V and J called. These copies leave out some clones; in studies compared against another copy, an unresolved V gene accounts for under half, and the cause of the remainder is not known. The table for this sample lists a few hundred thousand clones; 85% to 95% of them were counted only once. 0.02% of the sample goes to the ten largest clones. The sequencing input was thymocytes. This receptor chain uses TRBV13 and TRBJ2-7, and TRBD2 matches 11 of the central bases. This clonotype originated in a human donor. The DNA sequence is TGTGCCAGCAGCCTGGGACTAGCGGTCCCCCCCTACGAGCAGTACTTC. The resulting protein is CASSLGLAVPPYEQYF. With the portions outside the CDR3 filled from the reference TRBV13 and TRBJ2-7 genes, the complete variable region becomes AAGVIQSPRHLIKEKRETATLKCYPIPRHDTVYWYQQGPGQDPQFLISFYEKMQSDKGSIPDRFSAQQFSDYHSELNMSSLELGDSALYFCASSLGLAVPPYEQYFGPGTRLTVT.